This TCR beta chain was documented in a study of T-cell memory formation after mild COVID-19. TCRdb re-derived calls from the 5' RACE reads in MiXCR, one entry per CDR3 protein. Of around 250,000 distinct CDR3 sequences in the sample, roughly 15% are singletons; the top ten hold roughly 23%. Overall study results and limits: Contracting CD4+ clones sat mainly in CM and EM; CD8+ in EMRA.

There are a few counts of this clonotype. Its matching antigen is unknown. This CDR3 is 16 amino acids long. In germline, CDR1 is LGHDT, CDR2 YNNKEL (reference sequence). V trimming: 2 bases; J trimming: 5 bases; junction bases outside the gene matches: 8. The chain joins TRBV3-1 to TRBJ2-3; 9 positions agree with TRBD2. Sequencing was performed on PBMCs or a T cell subset sorted from them (not recorded which). This TCR came from a man aged 18 to 29 who had mild COVID-19 (a few samples of this study predate the infection). Cell type and time point are not known. The CDR3 reads CASSQSGRGGRDTQYF. CDR3 bases: TGTGCCAGCAGCCAAAGCGGGCGGGGGGGCCGAGATACGCAGTATTTT.